The 5 T cell receptor beta chains reported below all come from one sample, sequenced in a study of CD8+ T cells in alopecia areata. cDNA prepared by RNA extraction and subsequent reverse transcription served as the template for sequencing. Method: immunoSEQ multiplex PCR; TCRdb's copy keeps in-frame clones and lacks some. Of under 150,000 clones in the sample, about half were seen once. Noted treatment: oral pan-JAK inhibitor, 5-10 mg twice daily. Sequences were derived from CD4+ T cells sorted from blood, sampled at week 4, from a patient treated with tofacitinib. The receptor set was obtained from a human donor with alopecia areata.

A single count supports this clone. V and J are TRBV2 and TRBJ2-3, with 12 bases matching TRBD2. The V gene's germline CDR1 is SNHLY and CDR2 FYNNEI. J gave up 1 base and V 10 bases, and 3 bases lay outside the gene matches. The CDR3 runs 14 residues. The chain's CDR3 is CATRTSGGTDTQYF. The CDR3 DNA reads TGTGCCACCAGGACTAGCGGGGGCACAGATACGCAGTATTTT.

The chain links TRBV4-1 to TRBJ1-3, with D perhaps TRBD1 (5 bases). The V end lost 1 base, the J end lost 4 bases, and 20 bases lay between the germline ends. This CDR3 has 18 amino acids. Germline CDR1 MGHRA, CDR2 YSYEKL. Here the CDR3 DNA reads TGCGCCAGCAGCCAAGTAATTCCGCGCAGGGCGGGCGGAAACACCATATATTTT. Translating gives CASSQVIPRRAGGNTIYF.

The V call is TRBV6-1, the J call TRBJ2-1; TRBD2 matches at 12 bases. Germline loops: CDR1 MNHNS, CDR2 SASEGT. The ends lost 6 bases at V and 4 bases at J; junction bases unmatched: 4. The CDR3 runs to 15 residues. The CDR3 bases are TGTGCCAGCAGCCCAACTAGCGGGGGGTACAATGAGCAGTTCTTC. Protein: CASSPTSGGYNEQFF.

This chain uses TRBV15 with TRBJ2-2, with a possible D match to TRBD2 (6 bases). The germline V gene has CDR1 LNHNV and CDR2 YYDKDF (reference sequence). The CDR3 totals 16 residues. V lost 2 bases to trimming and J lost 4 bases, with 14 bases between them. In nucleotides, the CDR3 is TGTGCCACCAGCAGACCCCTCGTTAGCGGCACCGGGGAGCTGTTTTTT. Its protein is CATSRPLVSGTGELFF.

This clone came up once. Other DNA sequences in this sample translate to the same CDR3. The chain is built from TRBV29-1 and TRBJ2-3; D gene unclear. Germline assignment: CDR1 SQVTM and CDR2 ANQGSEA. The CDR3 totals 12 residues. Trimming left V 4 bases short and J 0 bases short, with 5 bases between. The CDR3 nucleotides are TGCAGCGTTGGACGGAGCACAGATACGCAGTATTTT. Amino acids: CSVGRSTDTQYF.